These 8 T cell receptor beta chains were sequenced from one sample in a study of T cell changes during pregnancy in multiple sclerosis. TCRdb's table, derived via immunoSEQ multiplex PCR, lists solely in-frame clones and lacks some. The sample holds under 40,000 clones, over 80% seen once. Sequencing used CD8+ T cells from peripheral blood mononuclear cells, obtained before pregnancy. The receptors were sampled from a female donor with multiple sclerosis, enrolled in a pregnancy study.

The chain couples TRBV2 to TRBJ2-1; 10 bases are shared with TRBD2. CDR1 is SNHLY and CDR2 is FYNNEI in the germline V gene. CDR3 length equals 15 residues. V was pared by 3 bases and J by 8 bases, with 7 bases of the junction left unmatched. The DNA for the CDR3 is TGTGCCAGCAGTGACAGACTAGCGGGCGGTCATGAGCAGTTCTTC. Translated: CASSDRLAGGHEQFF.

The chain uses TRBV4-1 and TRBJ1-4; 7 bases match TRBD1. The V gene's germline CDR1 is MGHRA and CDR2 YSYEKL. The junction had 6 bases not matched to a gene; V was cut back by 0 bases and J by 8 bases. CDR3 length equals 15 residues. The CDR3 loop is CASSQERRGREKLFF. CDR3 DNA sequence: TGCGCCAGCAGCCAAGAAAGGAGGGGGCGAGAAAAACTGTTTTTT.

The chain is built from TRBV7-9 and TRBJ2-1, with D possibly matching TRBD2 (5 bases). V gave up 8 bases and J gave up 0 bases, with 8 bases separating them. Germline CDR1 and CDR2: SEHNR and FQNEAQ (reference sequence). The CDR3 sequence is 13 residues long. The CDR3 bases are TGTGCCAGCCGGGGTAGCTCCTACAATGAGCAGTTCTTC. Translated, it gives CASRGSSYNEQFF.

The chain couples TRBV28 to TRBJ2-1; 7 bases line up with TRBD2. The length of the CDR3 is 15 residues. V was clipped by 6 bases and J by 0 bases; unmatched bases: 5. Germline CDR1 reads MDHEN; CDR2 reads SYDVKM. CDR3 loop: CASREGGASYNEQFF. The CDR3 nucleotides are TGTGCCAGCAGAGAGGGAGGGGCCTCCTACAATGAGCAGTTCTTC.

The gene calls are TRBV19 and TRBJ2-7, with TRBD1 matching 10 bases. The V gene end was trimmed by 5 bases and the J gene end by 7 bases; junction bases not matched to a gene: 5. The length of the CDR3 is 13 residues. CDR1 and CDR2 (germline): LNHDA, SQIVND (reference sequence). The CDR3, as DNA: TGTGCCAGTAGTCGGGGGGACAGGGGTGAGCAGTACTTC. This codes for CASSRGDRGEQYF.

This rearrangement joins TRBV5-1 to TRBJ1-1; tentative D call: TRBD1 (6 bases). With 2 bases removed from V and 3 bases from J, the gap between germline ends came to 11 bases. This CDR3 spans 14 amino acids. Germline-derived CDR1 and CDR2 are SGHRS and YFSETQ. CDR3 loop: CASSLYRVDTEAFF. CDR3 coding DNA: TGCGCCAGCAGCTTATACAGGGTTGACACTGAAGCTTTCTTT.

The rearrangement uses TRBV5-1 and TRBJ1-1; 11 bases line up with TRBD1. The junction had 13 bases not matched to a gene; V was cut back by 2 bases and J by 7 bases. The CDR3 totals 17 residues. In germline, CDR1 is SGHRS, CDR2 YFSETQ. CDR3 residues: CASSLHTGTGGRIEAFF. CDR3 in DNA: TGCGCCAGCAGCTTACATACCGGGACAGGGGGTCGGATTGAAGCTTTCTTT.

This rearrangement joins TRBV6-4 to TRBJ2-1, with 9 positions matching TRBD1. V shed 2 bases and J 5 bases; nucleotides not matched to a gene: 7. The CDR3 runs to 16 residues. Germline V gene data show CDR1 as MRHNA and CDR2 as SNTAGT. The CDR3 here is CASSDGSGQGHNEQFF. The CDR3 DNA follows: TGTGCCAGCAGTGACGGGTCGGGACAGGGACACAATGAGCAGTTCTTC.